These 12 T cell receptor beta chains were all obtained from the same sample, sequenced in a study of Ad26.COV2.S vaccination and SARS-CoV-2 variants. The sample's treatment: around 19 received Ad26.COV2.S at low or high dose, single or two shots; several received placebo; per-sample allocation not given. Vaccine and placebo recipients were sampled on day 63 after the first injection. Measured with immunoSEQ multiplex PCR; TCRdb has only the in-frame clones, and not every one. In the table there are about 280,000 clones, 87% of which are singletons. The specimen was peripheral blood, collected in a trial of Ad26.COV2.S vaccine versus placebo. The receptors were sampled from a person between 18 and 59 years old who received the Ad26.COV2.S COVID-19 vaccine or a placebo.

The chain uses TRBV2 and TRBJ1-2, with 8 bases aligning to TRBD1. The CDR3 consists of 15 residues. V shed 5 bases and J 5 bases; nucleotides not matched to a gene: 10. Germline CDR1 and CDR2: SNHLY and FYNNEI. CDR3: CASSTGQGDSYGYTF. The CDR3 DNA is TGTGCCAGCAGTACCGGACAGGGTGATTCATATGGCTACACCTTC.

The V call is TRBV19, the J call TRBJ2-5, with D uncertain. This CDR3 comprises 13 residues. V lost 3 bases, J lost 2 bases, and 7 bases lay in between. Germline values: CDR1 LNHDA, CDR2 SQIVND (reference sequence). CDR3 sequence reads: CASSILGQETQYF. In nucleotides, the CDR3 is TGTGCCAGTAGTATTTTGGGTCAAGAGACCCAGTACTTC.

V is TRBV28 and J is TRBJ2-5; no clear D. Trimming removed 3 bases at V and 2 bases at J, with 4 bases between. From germline, CDR1 is MDHEN and CDR2 SYDVKM. The length of the CDR3 is 12 residues. In nucleotides, the CDR3 is TGTGCCAGCAGTTTTGGGCAAGAGACCCAGTACTTC. This encodes CASSFGQETQYF.

The chain links TRBV25-1 to TRBJ2-7; 8 nucleotides agree with TRBD1. The trim removed 4 bases at V and 4 bases at J, leaving 6 bases unmatched. The CDR3 loop spans 14 amino acids. Looked up from germline, CDR1 is MGHDK and CDR2 is SYGVNS. The CDR3 DNA reads TGTGCCAGCAGTGGACGGGACAGGATGTACGAGCAGTACTTC. It yields the protein CASSGRDRMYEQYF.

The gene calls are TRBV7-2 and TRBJ2-2; D remains ambiguous. The CDR3 is 15 residues long. Germline lookup yields CDR1 SGHTA and CDR2 FQGNSA. The V end was cut by 6 bases, the J end by 0 bases, with 11 bases between. CDR3 amino acids: CASSPRNPNTGELFF. The CDR3, as DNA: TGTGCCAGCAGTCCTAGGAATCCGAACACCGGGGAGCTGTTTTTT.

This clone was found a few times. The J gene is TRBJ1-1, the V gene TRBV4-2; TRBD1 might be the D (5 bases). Trimming left V 4 bases short and J 10 bases short, with 19 bases between. Germline V gives CDR1 LGHNA, CDR2 YNFKEQ. This CDR3 comprises 14 residues. CDR3 sequence reads: CASSPKLQGVGAFF. In DNA form, the CDR3 reads TGTGCCAGCAGCCCGAAACTGCAGGGAGTGGGAGCTTTCTTT.

The V gene is TRBV9, the J gene TRBJ2-1; D is unresolved. Per the germline V gene, CDR1 is SGDLS and CDR2 is YYNGEE. Between the trimmed V and J ends, which lost 0 bases and 0 bases, there was a span of 10 bases. There are 16 residues in the CDR3. CDR3 loop: CASSVAGLPSYNEQFF. The CDR3 DNA follows: TGTGCCAGCAGCGTAGCTGGCCTTCCCTCCTACAATGAGCAGTTCTTC. Drawing the rest from reference TRBV9 and TRBJ2-1, the complete variable domain is DSGVTQTPKHLITATGQRVTLRCSPRSGDLSVYWYQQSLDQGLQFLIQYYNGEERAKGNILERFSAQQFPDLHSELNLSSLELGDSALYFCASSVAGLPSYNEQFFGPGTRLTVL.

V usage is TRBV10-3 and J usage is TRBJ2-1; TRBD2 agrees at 8 bases. Trimming removed 0 bases from V and 8 bases from J; junction bases left unmatched: 9. Germline loops: CDR1 ENHRY, CDR2 SYGVKD. CDR3 length: 16 amino acids. CDR3 sequence: CAISESTAGVYDEQFF. DNA of the CDR3: TGTGCCATCAGTGAGTCGACAGCGGGGGTTTATGATGAGCAGTTCTTC.

This rearrangement joins TRBV10-1 to TRBJ1-3, with D unresolved. V was trimmed by 6 bases and J by 4 bases, leaving 10 bases between them. This CDR3 contains 13 residues. Germline assignment: CDR1 WNHNN and CDR2 SYGVQD (reference sequence). CDR3 amino acids: CASSPRAGNTIYF. In DNA form, the CDR3 reads TGCGCCAGCAGCCCTAGGGCCGGAAACACCATATATTTT.

The chain employs TRBV7-2 and TRBJ2-2; 10 bases align to TRBD2. The germline V gene has CDR1 SGHTA and CDR2 FQGNSA. The CDR3 sequence is 16 residues long. V was clipped by 5 bases and J by 3 bases; unmatched bases: 6. The CDR3 loop reads CASSPGLAVYTGELFF. CDR3 bases: TGTGCCAGCAGCCCCGGACTAGCGGTATACACCGGGGAGCTGTTTTTT.

V gene TRBV18 combines with J gene TRBJ1-4; 7 bases are shared with TRBD1. There are 15 residues in the CDR3. V lost 4 bases, J lost 6 bases, and 8 bases stayed unmatched. Looked up from germline, CDR1 is KGHSH and CDR2 is LQKENI. The DNA of the CDR3 is TGTGCCAGCTCACAAAACAGGGGAGTGGATGAAAAACTGTTTTTT. It translates to CASSQNRGVDEKLFF. The full variable domain, its missing parts supplied by reference TRBV18 and TRBJ1-4, is NAGVMQNPRHLVRRRGQEARLRCSPMKGHSHVYWYRQLPEEGLKFMVYLQKENIIDESGMPKERFSAEFPKEGPSILRIQQVVRGDSAAYFCASSQNRGVDEKLFFGSGTQLSVL.

The chain employs TRBV6-6 and TRBJ2-7; 7 bases match TRBD1. This CDR3 has 14 amino acids. V dropped 6 bases and J dropped 3; count of bases not matched to a gene: 8. Per germline, CDR1 MNHNY and CDR2 SVGAGI (reference sequence). The CDR3 nucleotides read TGTGCCAGCAGGAGGGACAGACTTTTCTACGAGCAGTACTTC. Its protein product is CASRRDRLFYEQYF.